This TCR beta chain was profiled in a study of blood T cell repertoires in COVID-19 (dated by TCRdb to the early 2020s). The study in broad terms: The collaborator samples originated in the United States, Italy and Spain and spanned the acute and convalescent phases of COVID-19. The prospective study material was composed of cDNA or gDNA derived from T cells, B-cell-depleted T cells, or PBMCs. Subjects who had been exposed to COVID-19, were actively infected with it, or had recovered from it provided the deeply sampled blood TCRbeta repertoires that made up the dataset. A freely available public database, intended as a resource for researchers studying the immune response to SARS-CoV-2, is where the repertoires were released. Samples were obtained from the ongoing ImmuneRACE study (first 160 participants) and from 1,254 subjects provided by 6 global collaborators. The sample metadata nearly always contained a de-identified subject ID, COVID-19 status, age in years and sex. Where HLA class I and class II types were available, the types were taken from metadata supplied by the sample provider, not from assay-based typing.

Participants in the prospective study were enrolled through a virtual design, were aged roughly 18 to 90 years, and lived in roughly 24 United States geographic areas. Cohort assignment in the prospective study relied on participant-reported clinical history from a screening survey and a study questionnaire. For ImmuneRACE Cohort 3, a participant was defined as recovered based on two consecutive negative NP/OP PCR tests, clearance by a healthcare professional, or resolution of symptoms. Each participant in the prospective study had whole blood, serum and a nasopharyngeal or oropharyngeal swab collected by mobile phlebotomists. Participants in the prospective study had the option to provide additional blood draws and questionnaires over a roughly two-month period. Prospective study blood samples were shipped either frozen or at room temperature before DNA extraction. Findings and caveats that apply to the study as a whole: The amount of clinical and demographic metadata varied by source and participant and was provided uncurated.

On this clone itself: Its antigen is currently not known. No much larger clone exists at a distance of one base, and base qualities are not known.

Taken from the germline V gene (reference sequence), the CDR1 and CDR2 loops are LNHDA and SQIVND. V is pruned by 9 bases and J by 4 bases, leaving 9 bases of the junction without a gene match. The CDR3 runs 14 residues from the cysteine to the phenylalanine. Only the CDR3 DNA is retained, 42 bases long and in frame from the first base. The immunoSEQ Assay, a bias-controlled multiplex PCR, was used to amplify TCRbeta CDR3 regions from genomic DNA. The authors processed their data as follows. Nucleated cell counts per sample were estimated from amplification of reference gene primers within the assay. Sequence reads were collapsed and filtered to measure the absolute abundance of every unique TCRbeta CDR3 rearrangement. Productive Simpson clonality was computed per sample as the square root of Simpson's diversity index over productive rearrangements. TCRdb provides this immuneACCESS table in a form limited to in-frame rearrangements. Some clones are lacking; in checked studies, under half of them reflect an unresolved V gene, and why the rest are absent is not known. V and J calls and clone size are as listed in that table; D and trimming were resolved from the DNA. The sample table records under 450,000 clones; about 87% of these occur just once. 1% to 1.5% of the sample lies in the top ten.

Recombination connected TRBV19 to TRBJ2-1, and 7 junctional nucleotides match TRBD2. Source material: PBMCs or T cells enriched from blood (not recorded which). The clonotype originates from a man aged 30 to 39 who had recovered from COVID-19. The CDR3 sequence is CASQSGVSYNEQFF. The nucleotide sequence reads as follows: TGTGCCAGCCAGAGCGGGGTGTCATACAATGAGCAGTTCTTC.